The present TCR beta chain was sequenced within a study of cytomegalovirus exposure and HLA in healthy donors. Deletions cut 2 bases from V and 6 bases from J, with 14 bases between. This CDR3 has 15 residues. From germline, CDR1 is LGHNA and CDR2 YNFKEQ. Vbeta (60) and Jbeta (13) primers were used in the PCR. Generated by immunoSEQ multiplex PCR, the TCRdb table keeps only in-frame clones and is missing some. Of more than 200,000 clones in the sample, under 80% are singletons; the top ten hold approximately 0.22%. In its sample, this clone was seen a few times. The target antigen is unknown. Findings of the study overall: Confirmation in vitro established that a few CMV-associated chains were specific for CMV antigens.

This receptor was identified in a girl aged 2-10 years in good health and CMV-seronegative. The V call is TRBV4-2, the J call TRBJ1-5; a possible D gene is TRBD1 (6 bases). Sequenced input: PBMCs. This chain's CDR3 is CASSQSETGGQPQHF. In DNA, the CDR3 is TGTGCCAGCAGCCAATCCGAGACAGGTGGTCAGCCCCAGCATTTT.